These 11 T cell receptor beta chains were sequenced from one sample in a study of OX40 agonist ivuxolimab in advanced cancers. Data came from immunoSEQ multiplex PCR; TCRdb stores just in-frame clones and leaves some out. Of 40,000 to 60,000 clones in the sample, about four fifths were seen once. Sequenced here: CD4+ or CD8+ T cells sorted from blood, sampled in a trial of the OX40 agonist ivuxolimab. The source of these receptors is an adult with an advanced solid tumor such as melanoma, head and neck, liver or kidney cancer.

This chain links TRBV7-2 with TRBJ1-2; 9 bases agree with TRBD1. This CDR3 is 14 amino acids long. The junction had 6 bases not matched to a gene; V was cut back by 5 bases and J by 5 bases. Germline CDR1 and CDR2: SGHTA and FQGNSA. The CDR3 sequence is CASSPRTGEYGYTF. DNA for the CDR3: TGTGCCAGCAGCCCCCGGACAGGGGAATATGGCTACACCTTC. The full variable domain, completed using reference TRBV7-2 and TRBJ1-2, is GAGVSQSPSNKVTEKGKDVELRCDPISGHTALYWYRQSLGQGLEFLIYFQGNSAPDKSGLPSDRFSAERTGGSVSTLTIQRTQQEDSAVYLCASSPRTGEYGYTFGSGTRLTVV.

This chain uses TRBV7-9 with TRBJ2-7; unclear D gene. The V end lost 1 base, the J end lost 4 bases, and 11 bases lay between the germline ends. The CDR3 contains 14 residues. Looked up from germline, CDR1 is SEHNR and CDR2 is FQNEAQ (reference sequence). CDR3 residues: CASSLGGNPYEQYF. The CDR3 bases are TGTGCCAGCAGCTTAGGAGGCAACCCGTACGAGCAGTACTTC.

This chain connects TRBV7-2 to TRBJ2-2; no definite D call. Germline V gene lookup returns CDR1 SGHTA and CDR2 FQGNSA. The CDR3 runs 13 residues. The V end lost 5 bases, the J end lost 4 bases, and 8 bases lay between the germline ends. Here the CDR3 reads CASSLSLTGELFF. CDR3 DNA: TGTGCCAGCAGCCTCTCCCTCACCGGGGAGCTGTTTTTT.

The J gene is TRBJ1-2, the V gene TRBV5-4; tentatively, D is TRBD1 (6 bases). CDR1 is SGHNT and CDR2 is YYREEE in the germline V gene (reference sequence). This CDR3 region has 15 residues. Trimming pared 4 bases from V and 3 bases from J, leaving 16 bases between. CDR3 nucleotide sequence: TGTGCCAGCAGCCCCGGGGAGGGGGGATACTATGGCTACACCTTC. Residues: CASSPGEGGYYGYTF.

The chain joins TRBV7-9 to TRBJ2-5; 7 positions agree with TRBD2. Losses at the gene ends were 5 bases for V and 5 bases for J; bases not matched to a gene: 11. Germline CDR1 and CDR2: SEHNR and FQNEAQ (reference sequence). The CDR3 runs 15 residues. CDR3 protein: CASSTTAGFLETQYF. The CDR3 DNA reads TGTGCCAGCAGCACGACAGCGGGATTTTTGGAGACCCAGTACTTC.

The gene calls are TRBV28 and TRBJ1-2; 8 nucleotides agree with TRBD1. The CDR3 loop spans 13 amino acids. J was trimmed by 7 bases and V by 2 bases; bases with no gene match: 3. CDR1 is MDHEN and CDR2 is SYDVKM in the germline V gene. Here the CDR3 DNA reads TGTGCCAGCAGTTTAACGACAGGGGCTGGCTACACCTTC. Protein product: CASSLTTGAGYTF.

J is TRBJ1-2 and V is TRBV6-5; no reliable D call. The V and J ends lost 0 bases and 6 bases respectively, with 11 bases between them. The CDR3 has 14 amino acids. Per germline, CDR1 MNHEY and CDR2 SVGAGI. The CDR3 loop is CASSYSGGDNGYTF. The CDR3 DNA follows: TGTGCCAGCAGTTACTCGGGCGGGGATAATGGCTACACCTTC.

This clone was seen more than once but under ten times. V is TRBV28 and J is TRBJ2-1, with TRBD1 matching 11 bases. CDR3 length equals 16 residues. V trimming: 5 bases; J trimming: 6 bases; junction bases outside the gene matches: 9. Germline assignment: CDR1 MDHEN and CDR2 SYDVKM. CDR3 bases: TGTGCCAGCAGTATACCCGGGACAGGGGGATCCAATGAGCAGTTCTTC. It specifies CASSIPGTGGSNEQFF.

This chain links TRBV28 with TRBJ1-2; possibly TRBD1 for D (6 bases). Germline V gene data show CDR1 as MDHEN and CDR2 as SYDVKM. The CDR3 has 13 amino acids. V shed 3 bases and J shed 5 bases, with 10 bases lying between them. The CDR3 is CASSLDSLYGYTF. In nucleotides, the CDR3 is TGTGCCAGCAGTTTGGACAGCCTTTATGGCTACACCTTC.

The V call is TRBV6-6, the J call TRBJ2-7, with TRBD1 matching 7 bases. Unmatched junction bases numbered 6, after V lost 7 bases and J lost 3 bases. This CDR3 is built from 13 residues. Germline V gives CDR1 MNHNY, CDR2 SVGAGI (reference sequence). This CDR3 reads CASNDRDSYEQYF. The CDR3 DNA sequence: TGTGCCAGCAACGACCGGGACAGCTACGAGCAGTACTTC.

The rearrangement uses TRBV7-9 and TRBJ1-5, with D uncertain. Germline CDR1 is SEHNR and CDR2 is FQNEAQ (reference sequence). V shed 4 bases and J shed 7 bases, with 14 bases lying between them. This CDR3 is 14 amino acids long. The DNA of the CDR3 is TGTGCCAGCAGCTACCCGGGAGAGACGCAGCCCCAGCATTTT. It is translated as CASSYPGETQPQHF.